This entry lists 15 T cell receptor beta chains sequenced from one sample in a study of T cell responses to AZD1222 COVID-19 vaccine. Assay used: immunoSEQ multiplex PCR; TCRdb lists only in-frame clones, some missing. The table lists approximately 99,000 clones, over 85% of them singletons. Sequencing used peripheral blood, obtained on day 0 of MenACWY control vaccination. Receptors were obtained from an adult in good health.

The V and J genes are TRBV5-4 and TRBJ2-3, with D perhaps TRBD1 or TRBD2 (5 bases each). V was shortened by 4 bases and J by 5 bases, with 23 bases between the two germline ends. This CDR3 is 17 amino acids long. The germline V gene encodes CDR1 SGHNT and CDR2 YYREEE (reference sequence). CDR3 sequence reads: CASSPIPGAIEEDTQYF. The CDR3 coding sequence is TGTGCCAGCAGCCCTATCCCCGGGGCCATTGAGGAAGATACGCAGTATTTT. The variable domain in full, completed from reference TRBV5-4 and TRBJ2-3, reads ETGVTQSPTHLIKTRGQQVTLRCSSQSGHNTVSWYQQALGQGPQFIFQYYREEENGRGNFPPRFSGLQFPNYSSELNVNALELDDSALYLCASSPIPGAIEEDTQYFGPGTRLTVL.

The rearrangement joins TRBV6-5 to TRBJ1-2; 9 nucleotides line up with TRBD1. After removal of 2 bases from V and 4 bases from J, the junction contained 5 bases not matched to a gene. The CDR3 runs 15 residues. The germline gives CDR1 MNHEY, CDR2 SVGAGI. The DNA of the CDR3 is TGTGCCAGCAGTTACGGGACAGGGCAGGTCTATGGCTACACCTTC. Translation gives CASSYGTGQVYGYTF.

The V gene is TRBV3-1 (or the pseudogene TRBV3-2), the J gene TRBJ2-1, with no clear D. Germline-derived CDR1 and CDR2 are LGHDT and YNNKEL (reference sequence). V lost 3 bases and J 5 bases, leaving 5 bases between the germline ends. CDR3 length equals 12 residues. The chain's CDR3 is CASSQANNEQFF. CDR3 nucleotide sequence: TGTGCCAGCAGCCAGGCTAACAATGAGCAGTTCTTC.

The chain has TRBV28 and TRBJ2-3, with D perhaps given as TRBD1 or TRBD2 (6 bases each). Trimming left V 9 bases short and J 6 bases short, with 16 bases between. This CDR3 has 13 residues. The V gene's germline CDR1 is MDHEN and CDR2 SYDVKM. The CDR3, as DNA: TGTGCCAGTAACATGGGGGGCCGGGATACGCAGTATTTT. This sequence encodes CASNMGGRDTQYF.

On this clone itself: In the same sample, other DNA sequences code for this CDR3. The CDR3 here is CASSLGGGSGNTIYF. CDR3 DNA: TGTGCCAGCAGCTTGGGAGGGGGCTCTGGAAACACCATATATTTT. The chain carries TRBV7-9 and TRBJ1-3; TRBD1 might be the D (6 bases). In germline, CDR1 is SEHNR, CDR2 FQNEAQ (reference sequence). V was clipped by 3 bases and J by 0 bases, with 9 bases between them. This CDR3 contains 15 residues.

This chain joins TRBV11-2 and TRBJ1-2, with a weak D call TRBD1 (5 bases). Germline loops: CDR1 SGHAT, CDR2 FQNNGV. Trimming shortened V by 1 base and J by 8 bases, and 17 bases separated the two germline ends. CDR3 size: 15 residues. This CDR3 is CASSLGNSGARGYTF. The CDR3 DNA follows: TGTGCCAGCAGCTTAGGAAATTCCGGGGCAAGGGGCTACACCTTC. The full variable domain, in which reference TRBV11-2 and TRBJ1-2 provide the parts outside the CDR3, is EAGVAQSPRYKIIEKRQSVAFWCNPISGHATLYWYQQILGQGPKLLIQFQNNGVVDDSQLPKDRFSAERLKGVDSTLKIQPAKLEDSAVYLCASSLGNSGARGYTFGSGTRLTVV.

The V and J genes are TRBV2 and TRBJ2-7; 9 bases agree with TRBD1. V dropped 6 bases and J dropped 5; count of bases not matched to a gene: 5. CDR3 length: 13 residues. The V gene's germline CDR1 is SNHLY and CDR2 FYNNEI. The CDR3 region has the DNA TGTGCCAGCAGGGGACAGGGAGGCCACGAGCAGTACTTC. It is translated as CASRGQGGHEQYF.

V usage is TRBV6-2 or TRBV6-3 and J usage is TRBJ2-2; 9 nucleotides match TRBD2. The CDR3 extends over 17 amino acids. Per germline, CDR1 MNHEY and CDR2 SVGEGT. V lost 2 bases, J lost 0 bases, and 4 bases stayed unmatched. The CDR3 DNA follows: TGTGCCAGCAGTTACACTTTAGCGGGGGCGAACACCGGGGAGCTGTTTTTT. Translation: CASSYTLAGANTGELFF.

This chain links TRBV5-8 with TRBJ1-1; TRBD1 matches at 7 bases. Trimming took 4 bases from V and 7 from J; bases not matched to a gene: 16. The germline gives CDR1 SGHTS, CDR2 YDEGEE. CDR3 length: 16 residues. CDR3 in amino acids: CASSRTGLGQHYEAFF. CDR3 nucleotide sequence: TGTGCCAGCAGCCGAACGGGGCTGGGACAGCATTATGAAGCTTTCTTT.

This chain uses TRBV7-2 with TRBJ1-2; 11 nucleotides match TRBD1. The CDR3 has 17 amino acids. Germline CDR1 reads SGHTA; CDR2 reads FQGNSA. Losses at the gene ends were 4 bases for V and 0 bases for J; bases not matched to a gene: 7. CDR3 residues: CASSSRTGGFSNYGYTF. In DNA form, the CDR3 reads TGTGCCAGCAGCTCTCGGACAGGGGGCTTTTCTAACTATGGCTACACCTTC.

V usage is TRBV9 and J usage is TRBJ2-6; weak D call: TRBD1 (5 bases). V gave up 4 bases and J gave up 2 bases, with 10 bases separating them. The germline V gene encodes CDR1 SGDLS and CDR2 YYNGEE. The CDR3 sequence is 15 residues long. The CDR3 region is CASSKGIAGANVLTF. The CDR3 nucleotides are TGTGCCAGCAGCAAGGGGATCGCTGGGGCCAACGTCCTGACTTTC.

The gene calls are TRBV9 and TRBJ1-4; 10 bases align to TRBD1. Germline CDR1 SGDLS, CDR2 YYNGEE. The V and J ends lost 4 bases and 0 bases, in that order; junction bases with no gene match: 9. The CDR3 runs to 18 residues. For the CDR3, the DNA is TGTGCCAGCAGCCTCCGGGACAGGGGCTTTGCAACTAATGAAAAACTGTTTTTT. It encodes CASSLRDRGFATNEKLFF.

The V gene is TRBV28, the J gene TRBJ1-5, with 9 bases matching TRBD1. The CDR3 consists of 16 residues. The germline V gene has CDR1 MDHEN and CDR2 SYDVKM. Losses at the gene ends were 2 bases for V and 6 bases for J; bases not matched to a gene: 8. CDR3 protein: CASSLSVGTGSQPQHF. The CDR3 region has the DNA TGTGCCAGCAGTTTAAGCGTTGGGACAGGGAGTCAGCCCCAGCATTTT.

V and J are TRBV10-3 and TRBJ2-3; tentatively, D is TRBD1 or TRBD2 (6 bases each). Trimming removed 6 bases at V and 2 bases at J, with 18 bases between. In germline, CDR1 is ENHRY, CDR2 SYGVKD. The CDR3 runs to 16 residues. The CDR3 bases are TGTGCCATCAGCCCCCCCGGCGGGGACACCACAGATACGCAGTATTTT. Encoded protein: CAISPPGGDTTDTQYF.

The chain recombines TRBV7-3 with TRBJ1-4, with D hard to call. The CDR3 extends over 13 amino acids. The V end was cut by 0 bases, the J end by 8 bases, with 7 bases between. Per the germline V gene, CDR1 is SGHTA and CDR2 is FQGTGA. CDR3 amino acids: CASSLTPGEKLFF. The CDR3 DNA reads as TGTGCCAGCAGCTTAACCCCGGGGGAAAAACTGTTTTTT.